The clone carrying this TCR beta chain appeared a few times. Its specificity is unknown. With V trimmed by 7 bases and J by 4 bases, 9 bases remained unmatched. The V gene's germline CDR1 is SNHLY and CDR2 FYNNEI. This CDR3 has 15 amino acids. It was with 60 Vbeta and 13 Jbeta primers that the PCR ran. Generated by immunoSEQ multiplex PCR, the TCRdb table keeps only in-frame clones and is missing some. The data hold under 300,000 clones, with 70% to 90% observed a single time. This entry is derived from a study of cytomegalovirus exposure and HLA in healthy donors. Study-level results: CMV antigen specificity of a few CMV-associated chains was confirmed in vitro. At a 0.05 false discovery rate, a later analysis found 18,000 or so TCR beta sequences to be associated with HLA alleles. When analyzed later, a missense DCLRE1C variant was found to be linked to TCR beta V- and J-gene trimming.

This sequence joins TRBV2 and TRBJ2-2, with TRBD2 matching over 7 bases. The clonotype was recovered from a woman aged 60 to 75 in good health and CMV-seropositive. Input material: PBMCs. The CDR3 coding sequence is TGTGCCAGCACGACCAAGCGGGAAGGCACCGGGGAGCTGTTTTTT. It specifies CASTTKREGTGELFF.